The 32 T cell receptor beta chains in this list originate from one sample, sequenced in a study of radiation and T cells in renal cell carcinoma. Time point noted: blood 4 weeks post-SBRT, at nephrectomy. Treatment reported: 15 Gy SBRT to primary tumor, nephrectomy 4 weeks later. Sequencing was performed with immunoSEQ multiplex PCR; in TCRdb, only in-frame clones are kept and a portion is missing. This sample carries 120,000 to 150,000 clones, 80% to 90% of them seen once, and the ten largest clones take about a sixth. Here the sequenced sample was blood, taken from a patient whose treatment included radiotherapy and nephrectomy. The source is a woman aged 50 to 65 with renal cell carcinoma.

This clone was seen only once. V gene TRBV14 combines with J gene TRBJ2-5, with 7 bases lining up with TRBD2. The CDR3 covers 18 residues. The germline V gene encodes CDR1 SGHDN and CDR2 FVKESK. V was pared by 0 bases and J by 5 bases, with 15 bases of the junction left unmatched. The CDR3 DNA reads as TGTGCCAGCAGCCAAGATCACCCCCGGCGGGAGTTAATTGAGACCCAGTACTTC. It codes for CASSQDHPRRELIETQYF.

This rearrangement joins TRBV6-5 to TRBJ2-1, with D possibly matching TRBD2 (6 bases). This CDR3 region has 15 residues. Looked up from germline, CDR1 is MNHEY and CDR2 is SVGAGI. Trimming stripped 5 bases from V and 4 bases from J, with 15 bases between. CDR3: CASSLGLPTYNEQFF. CDR3 sequence (DNA): TGTGCCAGCAGTCTGGGACTCCCAACTTACAATGAGCAGTTCTTC.

The CDR3 here is CASTPQDRLYGYTF. CDR3 in DNA: TGTGCCAGTACACCTCAGGACAGGCTCTATGGCTACACCTTC. V usage is TRBV19 and J usage is TRBJ1-2; TRBD1 matches at 7 bases. J was trimmed by 4 bases and V by 7 bases; bases with no gene match: 9. The CDR3 consists of 14 residues. Looked up from germline, CDR1 is LNHDA and CDR2 is SQIVND (reference sequence).

The rearrangement joins TRBV5-6 to TRBJ2-2; D unclear. CDR1 SGHDT and CDR2 YYEEEE come from the germline V gene. The CDR3 sequence is 14 residues long. V was pared by 1 base and J by 1 base, with 5 bases between. The chain's CDR3 is CASSLRENTGELFF. The CDR3 coding sequence is TGTGCCAGCAGCTTGAGGGAGAACACCGGGGAGCTGTTTTTT.

V gene TRBV2 combines with J gene TRBJ1-4; tentative D call: TRBD1 (5 bases). Per the germline V gene, CDR1 is SNHLY and CDR2 is FYNNEI. CDR3 length: 16 amino acids. V dropped 6 bases and J dropped 0 bases, with 14 bases sitting between them. CDR3 sequence reads: CASSPDRVATNEKLFF. The CDR3 bases are TGTGCCAGCAGCCCCGACAGAGTCGCAACTAATGAAAAACTGTTTTTT.

The V and J genes are TRBV5-1 and TRBJ1-2; TRBD1 is a possible D gene (6 bases). Trimming cost V 4 bases and J 7 bases, with 17 bases left between them. The CDR3 has 14 amino acids. Germline CDR1 is SGHRS and CDR2 is YFSETQ. CDR3 DNA sequence: TGCGCCAGCAGCCCCGGGGGGGGCGTGGGTGGCTACACCTTC. Encoded protein: CASSPGGGVGGYTF.

The genes are TRBV5-1 and TRBJ2-2, with D unclear. V lost 4 bases, J lost 2 bases, and 9 bases lay in between. The CDR3 covers 14 residues. Germline V gives CDR1 SGHRS, CDR2 YFSETQ. The DNA for the CDR3 is TGCGCCAGCAGCCCCTCTAGAAACACCGGGGAGCTGTTTTTT. It encodes CASSPSRNTGELFF.

This clone is a singleton in its sample. This chain connects TRBV5-1 to TRBJ2-3; D gene ambiguous. Trimming removed 2 bases from V and 0 bases from J, with 22 bases in between. The CDR3 length is 19 residues. Germline V gene sequence: CDR1 SGHRS, CDR2 YFSETQ. CDR3: CASSFRAHRTPSSTDTQYF. CDR3 sequence (DNA): TGCGCCAGCAGCTTTCGGGCCCATAGGACCCCGTCAAGCACAGATACGCAGTATTTT. Full variable domain (outside the CDR3, taken from reference TRBV5-1 and TRBJ2-3): KAGVTQTPRYLIKTRGQQVTLSCSPISGHRSVSWYQQTPGQGLQFLFEYFSETQRNKGNFPGRFSGRQFSNSRSEMNVSTLELGDSALYLCASSFRAHRTPSSTDTQYFGPGTRLTVL.

V gene TRBV6-5 combines with J gene TRBJ2-5; D is possibly TRBD1 or TRBD2 (5 bases each). The CDR3 extends over 13 amino acids. The V end was cut by 7 bases, the J end by 4 bases, with 13 bases between. Germline values: CDR1 MNHEY, CDR2 SVGAGI. The CDR3 is CASIPVGGETQYF. Here the CDR3 DNA reads TGTGCCAGCATCCCCGTTGGGGGAGAGACCCAGTACTTC.

This chain connects TRBV5-1 to TRBJ2-7; 7 nucleotides align to TRBD2. V lost 0 bases and J lost 2; bases outside the gene matches: 8. Germline V gene lookup returns CDR1 SGHRS and CDR2 YFSETQ. This CDR3 spans 16 amino acids. DNA of the CDR3: TGCGCCAGCAGCTTGGCCGAGCGGGACCTTACCTACGAGCAGTACTTC. The encoded protein is CASSLAERDLTYEQYF.

The chain combines TRBV28 with TRBJ2-1; 7 nucleotides agree with TRBD1. Losses at the gene ends were 6 bases for V and 13 bases for J; bases not matched to a gene: 9. Germline V gene sequence: CDR1 MDHEN, CDR2 SYDVKM. The CDR3 is 12 residues long. CDR3 sequence: CASRTPDRKQFF. CDR3 coding DNA: TGTGCCAGCAGGACGCCGGACAGGAAACAGTTCTTC.

V and J are TRBV11-2 and TRBJ2-1; TRBD2 agrees at 8 bases. The CDR3 has 14 residues. Germline V lookup: CDR1 SGHAT, CDR2 FQNNGV. The trim removed 4 bases at V and 5 bases at J, leaving 4 bases unmatched. CDR3 loop: CASSYPGLDNEQFF. In nucleotides, the CDR3 is TGTGCCAGCAGCTACCCGGGACTAGACAATGAGCAGTTCTTC.

The rearrangement uses TRBV5-6 and TRBJ2-7, with 9 bases fitting TRBD2. This CDR3 has 15 residues. Germline trimming cut 5 bases from V and 0 bases from J; bases unmatched to any gene: 6. Germline V lookup: CDR1 SGHDT, CDR2 YYEEEE. CDR3 in amino acids: CASSRGGDSSYEQYF. CDR3 in DNA: TGTGCCAGCAGTCGCGGGGGGGATTCCTCCTACGAGCAGTACTTC.

The chain is built from TRBV7-2 and TRBJ2-2; D gene unclear. The germline V and J ends were trimmed by 5 bases and 3 bases, with 7 bases remaining between them. CDR1 is SGHTA, CDR2 FQGNSA, per germline. The length of the CDR3 is 13 residues. The CDR3 region has the DNA TGTGCCAGCAGCCAACCCTACACCGGGGAGCTGTTTTTT. This sequence encodes CASSQPYTGELFF.

This chain joins TRBV11-2 and TRBJ2-5; 8 positions agree with TRBD1. Germline CDR1 and CDR2: SGHAT and FQNNGV. V lost 1 base, J lost 4 bases, and 5 bases stayed unmatched. CDR3 length: 15 residues. The CDR3 region has the DNA TGTGCCAGCAGCTTAGGAGGACAGGGTAGAGAGACCCAGTACTTC. It is translated as CASSLGGQGRETQYF.

The chain has TRBV27 and TRBJ2-1, with D possibly being TRBD1 (6 bases). Germline loops: CDR1 MNHEY, CDR2 SMNVEV (reference sequence). Trimming took off 2 bases at V and 9 bases at J, with 14 bases between the two ends. This CDR3 has 14 amino acids. The CDR3 sequence is CASSLSNLGAEQFF. The DNA of the CDR3 is TGTGCCAGCAGTTTAAGCAATTTGGGGGCTGAGCAGTTCTTC.

The table lists this clone with a few counts. V and J are TRBV10-3 and TRBJ1-2, with D hard to call. Trimming took 10 bases from V and 2 from J, leaving 14 bases between them. The CDR3 is made up of 13 amino acids. In germline, CDR1 is ENHRY, CDR2 SYGVKD. The CDR3 nucleotides are TGTGCCACCGGAAAACCAGGCAACTATGGCTACACCTTC. This encodes CATGKPGNYGYTF.

The chain links TRBV2 to TRBJ1-5, with D perhaps TRBD1 (6 bases). The V and J ends lost 8 bases and 1 base respectively, with 15 bases between them. The CDR3 covers 15 residues. Germline CDR1 is SNHLY and CDR2 is FYNNEI. DNA of the CDR3: TGTGCCAGCGGATTAATGGACAGAAGCAATCAGCCCCAGCATTTT. Translation gives CASGLMDRSNQPQHF. The full variable domain, its missing parts supplied by reference TRBV2 and TRBJ1-5, is EPEVTQTPSHQVTQMGQEVILRCVPISNHLYFYWYRQILGQKVEFLVSFYNNEISEKSEIFDDQFSVERPDGSNFTLKIRSTKLEDSAMYFCASGLMDRSNQPQHFGDGTRLSIL.

The gene calls are TRBV10-2 and TRBJ2-2; tentatively, D is TRBD2 (7 bases). The V gene lost 6 bases and the J gene lost 8 bases, with 13 bases spanning the gap. Germline loops: CDR1 WSHSY, CDR2 SAAADI. The CDR3 extends over 13 amino acids. For the CDR3, the DNA is TGCGCCAGCAGCTTAGGGGGGGCGGGGGAGCTGTTTTTT. It yields the protein CASSLGGAGELFF.

The V gene is TRBV4-1, the J gene TRBJ2-1; D might be TRBD2 (5 bases). The length of the CDR3 is 16 residues. V gave up 0 bases and J gave up 1 base, with 10 bases separating them. Per the germline V gene, CDR1 is MGHRA and CDR2 is YSYEKL. CDR3 region: CASSQDGLASYNEQFF. The CDR3 bases are TGCGCCAGCAGCCAAGACGGCCTAGCTTCCTACAATGAGCAGTTCTTC.

The chain employs TRBV6-1 and TRBJ2-4; 7 bases fit TRBD1. V lost 7 bases, J lost 1 base, and 7 bases stayed unmatched. CDR3 size: 15 residues. Germline CDR1 MNHNS, CDR2 SASEGT. The CDR3 nucleotides are TGTGCCAGCACCACAGGGGTTTTGGCCAAAAACATTCAGTACTTC. Translating gives CASTTGVLAKNIQYF.

The J gene is TRBJ1-2, the V gene TRBV6-1, with D possibly being TRBD1 (5 bases). The CDR3 runs to 14 residues. The V end was cut by 4 bases, the J end by 4 bases, with 13 bases between. Germline V gene lookup returns CDR1 MNHNS and CDR2 SASEGT. CDR3 loop: CASSGLGGGYGYTF. The DNA of the CDR3 is TGTGCCAGCAGTGGCTTGGGGGGGGGCTATGGCTACACCTTC.

The chain combines TRBV6-1 with TRBJ1-2, with D unresolved. The CDR3 is 14 amino acids. V lost 0 bases, J lost 7 bases, and 12 bases lay in between. Germline CDR1 MNHNS, CDR2 SASEGT. The CDR3 protein is CASSEALGWGGYTF. CDR3 DNA sequence: TGTGCCAGCAGTGAAGCGCTGGGTTGGGGTGGCTACACCTTC.

V usage is TRBV19 and J usage is TRBJ2-7, with a weak D call TRBD1 (6 bases). V lost 5 bases and J 3 bases, leaving 8 bases between the germline ends. There are 12 residues in the CDR3. Germline assignment: CDR1 LNHDA and CDR2 SQIVND (reference sequence). The CDR3: CASSGTNYEQYF. CDR3 in DNA: TGTGCCAGTAGTGGGACAAACTACGAGCAGTACTTC.

This sequence joins TRBV1 and TRBJ2-5; TRBD2 is the table's D call and was not checked against the DNA. TRBV1 constitutes a pseudogene. This CDR3 has 16 residues. Written as DNA, the CDR3 is TGCACCAGCAGCCTGGGAGGCGGGAGGGCCATCGAGACCCAGTACTTC. It translates to CTSSLGGGRAIETQYF.

The CDR3 DNA is TGTGCCAGCAGCATTACCGGGACGCCCAGCCCAGATACGCAGTATTTT. It encodes CASSITGTPSPDTQYF. The J gene is TRBJ2-3, the V gene TRBV5-6; the D call may be TRBD1 or TRBD2 (5 bases each). This CDR3 comprises 16 residues. Deletions cut 4 bases from V and 4 bases from J, with 19 bases between. Germline CDR1 and CDR2: SGHDT and YYEEEE. Drawing the rest from reference TRBV5-6 and TRBJ2-3, the complete variable domain is DAGVTQSPTHLIKTRGQQVTLRCSPKSGHDTVSWYQQALGQGPQFIFQYYEEEERQRGNFPDRFSGHQFPNYSSELNVNALLLGDSALYLCASSITGTPSPDTQYFGPGTRLTVL.

The chain links TRBV7-2 to TRBJ1-5; D is perhaps TRBD1 (5 bases). Trimming left V 0 bases short and J 7 bases short, with 10 bases between. CDR3 length: 14 amino acids. In germline, CDR1 is SGHTA, CDR2 FQGNSA. The CDR3 DNA is TGTGCCAGCAGCTTAGCTGGGGCAGAACAGCCCCAGCATTTT. It is translated as CASSLAGAEQPQHF.

The chain recombines TRBV28 with TRBJ1-1; 8 bases line up with TRBD1. Germline assignment: CDR1 MDHEN and CDR2 SYDVKM. CDR3 length equals 16 residues. Unmatched junction bases numbered 13, after V lost 6 bases and J lost 4 bases. The CDR3 loop is CASSPQGASSGTEAFF. Written as DNA, the CDR3 is TGTGCCAGCAGCCCTCAGGGGGCTTCTAGTGGCACTGAAGCTTTCTTT.

V is TRBV5-4 and J is TRBJ1-3; 8 nucleotides agree with TRBD1. V was clipped by 4 bases and J by 4 bases; unmatched bases: 7. The CDR3 is made up of 15 amino acids. Germline V lookup: CDR1 SGHNT, CDR2 YYREEE (reference sequence). CDR3 sequence (DNA): TGTGCCAGCAGCCTACAGGGGGATAAGGGAAACACCATATATTTT. Translated, it gives CASSLQGDKGNTIYF.

This chain connects TRBV28 to TRBJ1-4; D gene uncertain. The CDR3 is made up of 16 amino acids. The germline gives CDR1 MDHEN, CDR2 SYDVKM. Deletions cut 5 bases from V and 0 bases from J, with 13 bases between. The CDR3 loop reads CASSLSGVATNEKLFF. CDR3 nucleotides: TGTGCCAGCAGTCTTAGCGGGGTTGCAACTAATGAAAAACTGTTTTTT.

This chain links TRBV15 with TRBJ1-2; D is possibly TRBD1 (6 bases). The V gene lost 5 bases and the J gene lost 5 bases, with 15 bases spanning the gap. CDR3 length: 14 amino acids. Germline V lookup: CDR1 LNHNV, CDR2 YYDKDF (reference sequence). The CDR3 spells CATSERTAIYGYTF. The CDR3 region has the DNA TGTGCCACCAGCGAGAGGACAGCTATTTATGGCTACACCTTC.

The CDR3 protein is CASSQDLRLAGGEQYF. CDR3 nucleotide sequence: TGTGCCAGCAGCCAAGATCTAAGGCTAGCGGGGGGCGAGCAGTACTTC. The chain has TRBV4-2 and TRBJ2-7, with 11 bases fitting TRBD2. V trimming: 0 bases; J trimming: 6 bases; junction bases outside the gene matches: 7. The CDR3 covers 16 residues. CDR1 and CDR2 from the germline V gene are LGHNA and YNFKEQ.